Shown below are 15 T cell receptor beta chains from a single sample sequenced in a study of blood T cell repertoires in COVID-19. Some clones are missing from TCRdb's copy, which holds only in-frame ones; the method was immunoSEQ multiplex PCR. The data show 200,000 to 250,000 clones, roughly 85% seen once. Sample: PBMCs or T cells enriched from blood (not recorded which). These receptors were taken from a woman between 40 and 50 years old with acute COVID-19.

The rearrangement links TRBV18 to TRBJ2-7; TRBD1 aligns across 7 bases. Germline trimming cut 3 bases from V and 3 bases from J; bases unmatched to any gene: 8. CDR1 and CDR2 (germline): KGHSH, LQKENI. The CDR3 is 15 amino acids. CDR3 amino acids: CASSPPGTAIYEQYF. Here the CDR3 DNA reads TGTGCCAGCTCACCCCCCGGGACAGCCATCTACGAGCAGTACTTC.

V gene TRBV28 combines with J gene TRBJ1-5, with 7 bases fitting TRBD1. Germline V gene sequence: CDR1 MDHEN, CDR2 SYDVKM. This CDR3 contains 15 residues. The J segment lost 4 bases and the V segment lost 6 bases, leaving 9 bases of the junction unmatched. CDR3 amino acids: CASRNRGPNNQPQHF. CDR3 nucleotides: TGTGCCAGCAGAAACAGGGGTCCAAATAATCAGCCCCAGCATTTT. The variable domain in full, with the rest retrieved from reference TRBV28 and TRBJ1-5, is DVKVTQSSRYLVKRTGEKVFLECVQDMDHENMFWYRQDPGLGLRLIYFSYDVKMKEKGDIPEGYSVSREKKERFSLILESASTNQTSMYLCASRNRGPNNQPQHFGDGTRLSIL.

The CDR3 region has the DNA TGTGCCAGCAGTGAAAGGGTCGACAGGGTCAGTAGCGGGGAGCTGTTTTTT. It yields the protein CASSERVDRVSSGELFF. The rearrangement links TRBV25-1 to TRBJ2-2; 7 bases fit TRBD1. CDR3 length: 17 residues. Looked up from germline, CDR1 is MGHDK and CDR2 is SYGVNS. V lost 2 bases and J lost 7; bases outside the gene matches: 13.

The chain links TRBV9 to TRBJ1-5; possible D gene TRBD1, 5 bases. The CDR3 is 13 amino acids. The germline gives CDR1 SGDLS, CDR2 YYNGEE. Trimming took off 4 bases at V and 2 bases at J, with 7 bases between the two ends. CDR3 region: CASSPGGNQPQHF. CDR3 bases: TGTGCCAGCAGCCCGGGGGGCAATCAGCCCCAGCATTTT.

The chain joins TRBV14 to TRBJ1-6; D is unclear. The CDR3 extends over 16 amino acids. CDR1 is SGHDN and CDR2 is FVKESK in the germline V gene. The V and J ends lost 4 bases and 8 bases respectively, with 18 bases between them. CDR3 region: CASSPLGGRSDSPLHF. The CDR3 coding sequence is TGTGCCAGCAGCCCTTTAGGAGGGAGGAGTGATTCACCCCTCCACTTT. Drawing the rest from reference TRBV14 and TRBJ1-6, the complete variable domain is EAGVTQFPSHSVIEKGQTVTLRCDPISGHDNLYWYRRVMGKEIKFLLHFVKESKQDESGMPNNRFLAERTGGTYSTLKVQPAELEDSGVYFCASSPLGGRSDSPLHFGNGTRLTVT.

In its sample, this clone was seen a few times. The chain employs TRBV27 and TRBJ2-1; D ambiguous. The CDR3 is 14 amino acids. Germline V CDR1 and CDR2: MNHEY, SMNVEV (reference sequence). V was trimmed by 3 bases and J by 1 base, leaving 7 bases between them. The CDR3 reads CASSLLRSYNEQFF. CDR3 DNA: TGTGCCAGCAGTTTGCTTCGGTCCTACAATGAGCAGTTCTTC.

The rearrangement links TRBV28 to TRBJ1-5, with D possibly matching TRBD1 (5 bases). Germline-derived CDR1 and CDR2 are MDHEN and SYDVKM. Trimming stripped 10 bases from V and 4 bases from J, with 14 bases between. This CDR3 comprises 13 residues. For the CDR3, the DNA is TGTGCCACATTTAAGGGGATTAATCAGCCCCAGCATTTT. Its protein is CATFKGINQPQHF.

J is TRBJ2-3 and V is TRBV7-9; 8 positions match TRBD2. The CDR3 contains 14 residues. Germline lookup yields CDR1 SEHNR and CDR2 FQNEAQ (reference sequence). Germline trimming cut 5 bases from V and 4 bases from J; bases unmatched to any gene: 5. DNA of the CDR3: TGTGCCAGCAGCGGAAGCGGGAGCGCAGATACGCAGTATTTT. Its translation: CASSGSGSADTQYF.

This chain connects TRBV6-2 or TRBV6-3 to TRBJ2-1; 9 nucleotides agree with TRBD2. Germline V gene lookup returns CDR1 MNHEY and CDR2 SVGEGT. This CDR3 region has 18 residues. V was pared by 0 bases and J by 8 bases, with 14 bases of the junction left unmatched. The CDR3 spells CASSYSRGSGSYRDEQFF. The CDR3 DNA follows: TGTGCCAGCAGTTACTCGAGAGGTAGCGGGAGCTATAGGGATGAGCAGTTCTTC.

Notes on this clone: A read error may produce the germline difference seen at one junction end. This chain links TRBV11-3 with TRBJ2-5; the D is unclear. The CDR3 contains 12 residues. The V gene's germline CDR1 is SGHNT and CDR2 YENEEA. In nucleotides, the CDR3 is TGTGCCTGCAGTTTGGCAGAAGAGACCCAGTACTTC. Its protein product is CACSLAEETQYF.

Concerning this clone itself: A read error may account for a junction end that differs from germline. This chain joins TRBV6-2 or TRBV6-3 and TRBJ2-7; TRBD2 agrees at 13 bases. The CDR3 runs 15 residues. The V gene's germline CDR1 is MNHEY and CDR2 SVGEGT. CDR3 nucleotide sequence: TGTGCCAGCAGTTCGATCCGGACTAGCGGGAGTTCGCAGCACTTC. This codes for CASSSIRTSGSSQHF.

The rearrangement joins TRBV28 to TRBJ1-1, with D possibly TRBD1 on 5 matching bases. Per the germline V gene, CDR1 is MDHEN and CDR2 is SYDVKM. Trimming removed 2 bases at V and 0 bases at J, with 7 bases between. This CDR3 has 14 amino acids. CDR3 in DNA: TGTGCCAGCAGTTTAAGGGGTATGAACACTGAAGCTTTCTTT. It specifies CASSLRGMNTEAFF.

The chain employs TRBV19 and TRBJ2-1; TRBD2 agrees at 12 bases. The length of the CDR3 is 17 residues. Unmatched junction bases numbered 5, after V lost 4 bases and J lost 1 base. In germline, CDR1 is LNHDA, CDR2 SQIVND (reference sequence). In DNA form, the CDR3 reads TGTGCCAGTAGTACCCAGACTAGCGGGAGTTCCTACAATGAGCAGTTCTTC. As protein: CASSTQTSGSSYNEQFF.

The V and J genes are TRBV9 and TRBJ2-3; possibly TRBD1 for D (6 bases). The V gene's germline CDR1 is SGDLS and CDR2 YYNGEE. The CDR3 has 14 amino acids. V was clipped by 0 bases and J by 2 bases, with 7 bases between them. CDR3: CASSVEGVTDTQYF. The CDR3 DNA reads as TGTGCCAGCAGCGTAGAGGGGGTCACAGATACGCAGTATTTT.

This clone appeared a few times. V usage is TRBV4-1 and J usage is TRBJ1-2, with no clear D. Germline CDR1 reads MGHRA; CDR2 reads YSYEKL. V shed 1 base and J shed 0 bases, with 9 bases lying between them. This CDR3 spans 15 amino acids. As DNA, the CDR3 is TGCGCCAGCAGCCAAGTTCGGGATGCTAACTATGGCTACACCTTC. Translating it yields CASSQVRDANYGYTF.